The rows below give T cell receptor beta chains drawn from one sample of a study of shared clonotypes between healthy human individuals. The assay was immunoSEQ multiplex PCR, and TCRdb's table has in-frame clones only and misses some. This sample has a few million clones, with almost 96% found just once. The sample consisted of naive CD4+ T cells sorted from blood. These receptors all stem from a man aged 18-30 years in good health. CDR3s include the opening cysteine and the closing phenylalanine or tryptophan.

V | length | CDR3
TRBV30 | 14 | CAWRRTGDNYGYTF
TRBV30 | 11 | CAWSGVGELFF
TRBV7-2 | 15 | CASSPTPAGRREQYF
TRBV6-5 | 15 | CASSSSWATNEKLFF
TRBV5-1 | 13 | CASSLRTLGELFF
TRBV5-6 | 13 | CASSLDRSEKLFF
TRBV5-5 | 15 | CASSLELAGRNEQFF
TRBV7-8 | 14 | CASSGQQGAGELFF
TRBV2 | 12 | CASTPNTGELFF
TRBV7-2 | 15 | CASSFNGGTNNEQFF
TRBV29-1 | 11 | CSVGRVGQAFF
TRBV6-1 | 14 | CASRVAGGEETQYF
TRBV18 | 14 | CASSPGLIPYEQYF
TRBV5-1 | 16 | CASSPFAGGNTGELFF
TRBV11-2 | 13 | CAASARSTDTQYF
TRBV5-1 | 16 | CASSLEPQGANEKLFF
TRBV6-1 | 16 | CASSEIGGISFDEQYF